Below, 27 T cell receptor beta chains from the same sample are listed, as sequenced in a study of blood T cell repertoires in COVID-19. Using immunoSEQ multiplex PCR, the repertoire was profiled, and TCRdb retains in-frame clones only, with some absent. The sample contains roughly 190,000 clones, about 86% of which appear only once. Sequencing input: PBMCs or T cells enriched from blood (not recorded which). The origin of the receptors is a woman aged 35 to 49 in a cohort exposed to, infected with or recovered from COVID-19 (not recorded which).

The chain employs TRBV7-2 and TRBJ2-3, with D uncertain. This CDR3 has 17 amino acids. Trimming took off 3 bases at V and 1 base at J, with 17 bases between the two ends. CDR1 and CDR2 (germline): SGHTA, FQGNSA. In DNA form, the CDR3 reads TGTGCCAGCAGCTTTAATCCAGGTTCTATACGCACAGATACGCAGTATTTT. Residues: CASSFNPGSIRTDTQYF.

This sequence joins TRBV11-2 and TRBJ1-1; tentatively, D is TRBD1 (6 bases). This CDR3 contains 13 residues. Germline CDR1 SGHAT, CDR2 FQNNGV. The V and J ends lost 1 base and 6 bases respectively, with 9 bases between them. The CDR3 loop is CASSLGRGAEAFF. The CDR3 nucleotides read TGTGCCAGCAGCTTAGGCAGGGGTGCTGAAGCTTTCTTT.

This clone came up a few times. The chain combines TRBV6-5 with TRBJ1-6; 7 bases fit TRBD1. Trimming removed 10 bases from V and 6 bases from J; junction bases left unmatched: 12. CDR1 and CDR2 (germline): MNHEY, SVGAGI. This CDR3 contains 15 residues. In DNA, the CDR3 is TGTGCCACCAGATTCAGACAGGGATTTAATTCACCCCTCCACTTT. It codes for CATRFRQGFNSPLHF.

This clone was observed at least ten times. The chain recombines TRBV3-1 (or the pseudogene TRBV3-2) with TRBJ1-1, with D uncertain. The CDR3 has 16 amino acids. The germline V gene has CDR1 LGHDT and CDR2 YNNKEL (reference sequence). The V gene lost 0 bases and the J gene lost 1 base, with 12 bases spanning the gap. This CDR3 is CASSQERKRPNTEAFF. CDR3 coding DNA: TGTGCCAGCAGCCAAGAACGAAAGCGACCGAACACTGAAGCTTTCTTT.

This sequence joins TRBV9 and TRBJ1-2, with 10 bases identical to TRBD1. The CDR3 has 16 amino acids. The germline CDR1 and CDR2 sequences are SGDLS and YYNGEE. V shed 4 bases and J 4 bases; nucleotides not matched to a gene: 10. The chain's CDR3 is CASSFGGQGISYGYTF. DNA for the CDR3: TGTGCCAGCAGCTTCGGGGGACAGGGGATCTCCTATGGCTACACCTTC. The variable domain in full, completed from reference TRBV9 and TRBJ1-2, reads DSGVTQTPKHLITATGQRVTLRCSPRSGDLSVYWYQQSLDQGLQFLIQYYNGEERAKGNILERFSAQQFPDLHSELNLSSLELGDSALYFCASSFGGQGISYGYTFGSGTRLTVV.

This clone has more than one count but fewer than ten. V and J are TRBV6-2 or TRBV6-3 and TRBJ2-2; 9 bases fit TRBD1. This CDR3 is 15 amino acids long. Losses at the gene ends were 1 base for V and 5 bases for J; bases not matched to a gene: 2. Germline lookup yields CDR1 MNHEY and CDR2 SVGEGT. CDR3 in DNA: TGTGCCAGCAGTTACTTGACAGGGGGTACCGGGGAGCTGTTTTTT. It codes for CASSYLTGGTGELFF.

V is TRBV5-4 and J is TRBJ1-1, with TRBD1 matching over 10 bases. This CDR3 is 15 amino acids long. Germline V gene sequence: CDR1 SGHNT, CDR2 YYREEE (reference sequence). V lost 3 bases to trimming and J lost 4 bases; unmatched junction nucleotides: 6. The CDR3, as DNA: TGTGCCAGCAGCTCCGGGACAGGGGTGAGCACTGAAGCTTTCTTT. This sequence encodes CASSSGTGVSTEAFF.

The CDR3 DNA reads as TGTGCCAGCAGCCCCAGCGGCGGGGATCAAGAGACCCAGTACTTC. It encodes CASSPSGGDQETQYF. The chain combines TRBV9 with TRBJ2-5, with D perhaps matching TRBD2 (6 bases). This CDR3 spans 15 amino acids. The V gene lost 4 bases and the J gene lost 2 bases, with 15 bases spanning the gap. Looked up from germline, CDR1 is SGDLS and CDR2 is YYNGEE.

V gene TRBV27 combines with J gene TRBJ2-7; TRBD2 aligns across 8 bases. Looked up from germline, CDR1 is MNHEY and CDR2 is SMNVEV (reference sequence). The CDR3 extends over 13 amino acids. After removal of 5 bases from V and 6 bases from J, the junction contained 6 bases not matched to a gene. The CDR3 DNA follows: TGTGCCAGCAGTGTCCGGACTAGCAGCGAGCAGTACTTC. Translated: CASSVRTSSEQYF.

This chain uses TRBV7-9 with TRBJ1-1, with 8 bases lining up with TRBD1. The V and J ends lost 5 bases and 3 bases, in that order; junction bases with no gene match: 8. The CDR3 contains 15 residues. Germline assignment: CDR1 SEHNR and CDR2 FQNEAQ (reference sequence). The CDR3 DNA reads TGTGCCAGCAGCCTTATACAGGGGGGGTACACTGAAGCTTTCTTT. It yields the protein CASSLIQGGYTEAFF.

The J gene is TRBJ1-2, the V gene TRBV19; D perhaps matches TRBD1 (6 bases). V was clipped by 3 bases and J by 1 base, with 18 bases between them. The CDR3 runs 17 residues. Germline values: CDR1 LNHDA, CDR2 SQIVND (reference sequence). The CDR3 nucleotides are TGTGCCAGTAGTATTTGGTATGGACAGCTCCTTAACTATGGCTACACCTTC. It translates to CASSIWYGQLLNYGYTF. Combining the CDR3 with reference TRBV19 and TRBJ1-2 gives the whole variable domain DGGITQSPKYLFRKEGQNVTLSCEQNLNHDAMYWYRQDPGQGLRLIYYSQIVNDFQKGDIAEGYSVSREKKESFPLTVTSAQKNPTAFYLCASSIWYGQLLNYGYTFGSGTRLTVV.

The V and J genes are TRBV7-2 and TRBJ1-2; TRBD1 agrees at 10 bases. CDR1 is SGHTA and CDR2 is FQGNSA in the germline V gene. Trimming cost V 5 bases and J 3 bases; bases outside gene matches: 6. The CDR3 consists of 15 residues. The CDR3 sequence is CASSPRQGAHYGYTF. The CDR3 DNA reads TGTGCCAGCAGCCCTCGACAGGGGGCACACTATGGCTACACCTTC.

CDR3 DNA sequence: TGCAGCGTTGAAGATTTTTCCGGGACAGAATTTGGCTACACCTTC. Protein product: CSVEDFSGTEFGYTF. The V and J genes are TRBV29-1 and TRBJ1-2, with 7 bases fitting TRBD1. Germline V lookup: CDR1 SQVTM, CDR2 ANQGSEA. V was pared by 0 bases and J by 7 bases, with 11 bases of the junction left unmatched. There are 15 residues in the CDR3.

This chain uses TRBV30 with TRBJ2-1; TRBD2 matches 13 bases. The CDR3 covers 16 residues. J gave up 9 bases and V 2 bases, and 10 bases lay outside the gene matches. Germline assignment: CDR1 GTSNPN and CDR2 SVGIG (reference sequence). The CDR3 sequence is CAWSPGTSGMILEQFF. The CDR3, as DNA: TGTGCCTGGAGTCCTGGGACTAGCGGGATGATACTTGAGCAGTTCTTC.

The V and J genes are TRBV3-1 (or the pseudogene TRBV3-2) and TRBJ1-2; TRBD1 is a possible D gene (6 bases). V was clipped by 0 bases and J by 4 bases, with 12 bases between them. The CDR3 spans 15 residues. CDR1 is LGHDT, CDR2 YNNKEL, per germline (reference sequence). The CDR3 loop is CASSQDAGGPYGYTF. DNA for the CDR3: TGTGCCAGCAGCCAAGATGCTGGGGGCCCCTATGGCTACACCTTC.

The rearrangement links TRBV9 to TRBJ2-2; D gene unclear. Germline CDR1 reads SGDLS; CDR2 reads YYNGEE. V lost 4 bases and J 5 bases, leaving 15 bases between the germline ends. The length of the CDR3 is 15 residues. The CDR3 bases are TGTGCCAGCAGCCCTCGTAGTAGTAGTACCGGGGAGCTGTTTTTT. Protein product: CASSPRSSSTGELFF.

The V gene is TRBV21-1, the J gene TRBJ2-1; the table assigns TRBD1, which was not confirmed against the DNA. TRBV21-1 has pseudogene status. The CDR3 consists of 20 residues. The CDR3 DNA reads as TGTGCCAGCAGCAAAGCGCATGGGACAGGGAGGCTCCCTCCCTACAATGAGCAGTTCTTC. Translating it yields CASSKAHGTGRLPPYNEQFF.

V gene TRBV16 combines with J gene TRBJ1-2; possibly TRBD1 for D (5 bases). Trimming removed 8 bases at V and 4 bases at J, with 17 bases between. This CDR3 is built from 14 residues. Germline CDR1 is KGHSY and CDR2 is FQNENV. CDR3 sequence reads: CASLPTPGGYGYTF. CDR3 DNA sequence: TGTGCCAGCTTACCGACACCGGGGGGCTATGGCTACACCTTC.

This sequence joins TRBV6-5 and TRBJ2-2, with D possibly matching TRBD2 (5 bases). The CDR3 is 14 amino acids. V was pared by 7 bases and J by 3 bases, with 12 bases between. The germline V gene has CDR1 MNHEY and CDR2 SVGAGI. The CDR3 loop is CASTLRRYTGELFF. CDR3 DNA: TGTGCCAGCACCCTAAGGAGGTACACCGGGGAGCTGTTTTTT.

V and J are TRBV4-1 and TRBJ1-1; the D gene is possibly TRBD1 (6 bases). With 0 bases removed from V and 3 bases from J, the gap between germline ends came to 11 bases. CDR1 MGHRA and CDR2 YSYEKL come from the germline V gene. The CDR3 length is 15 residues. In nucleotides, the CDR3 is TGCGCCAGCAGCCAAGATCAGGGGTCGTACACTGAAGCTTTCTTT. Its protein is CASSQDQGSYTEAFF.

The chain links TRBV3-1 (or the pseudogene TRBV3-2) to TRBJ1-1, with D perhaps TRBD1 (5 bases). Germline CDR1 reads LGHDT; CDR2 reads YNNKEL (reference sequence). The CDR3 has 13 amino acids. Trimming shortened V by 0 bases and J by 11 bases, and 13 bases separated the two germline ends. The CDR3 coding sequence is TGTGCCAGCAGCCAAGATTTGGCGGGGCGGGCTTTCTTT. Translated: CASSQDLAGRAFF.

V gene TRBV4-1 combines with J gene TRBJ2-5; D is perhaps TRBD1 (5 bases). The CDR3 is 16 amino acids. Trimming left V 3 bases short and J 2 bases short, with 16 bases between. The germline CDR1 and CDR2 sequences are MGHRA and YSYEKL. The CDR3, as DNA: TGCGCCAGCAGCCAGCTAGGGGCGGTGAGGCAAGAGACCCAGTACTTC. Its protein is CASSQLGAVRQETQYF.

This chain links TRBV5-1 with TRBJ2-3; the match to TRBD2 covers 11 bases. Unmatched junction bases numbered 10, after V lost 0 bases and J lost 4 bases. Germline V gives CDR1 SGHRS, CDR2 YFSETQ. The CDR3 spans 18 residues. The chain's CDR3 is CASSLGSPSGGLADTQYF. The CDR3 DNA reads TGCGCCAGCAGCTTGGGGTCCCCTAGCGGGGGGCTGGCAGATACGCAGTATTTT.

This clone turned up a few times. V usage is TRBV7-2 and J usage is TRBJ1-1; D perhaps matches TRBD1 (5 bases). The CDR3 spans 13 residues. Germline assignment: CDR1 SGHTA and CDR2 FQGNSA. Trimming stripped 4 bases from V and 6 bases from J, with 12 bases between. CDR3 residues: CASSSRVLAEAFF. DNA for the CDR3: TGTGCCAGCAGCTCCAGGGTATTGGCTGAAGCTTTCTTT.

The chain has TRBV19 and TRBJ1-4; the D is unclear. V lost 2 bases and J lost 10, with 11 bases in between. Germline V gene lookup returns CDR1 LNHDA and CDR2 SQIVND (reference sequence). CDR3 length: 13 residues. CDR3 nucleotide sequence: TGTGCCAGTAGTATAACGGTGTACGTAAAACTGTTTTTT. Translated: CASSITVYVKLFF.

J is TRBJ2-5 and V is TRBV9; D is perhaps TRBD1 (6 bases). V was shortened by 5 bases and J by 2 bases, with 13 bases between the two germline ends. CDR1 and CDR2 (germline): SGDLS, YYNGEE. The CDR3 consists of 14 residues. CDR3: CASSPGQTQETQYF. The CDR3 DNA follows: TGTGCCAGCAGTCCGGGACAAACACAAGAGACCCAGTACTTC.

This clone was observed a few times. The CDR3 nucleotides read TGCGCCAGCAGCACCTCGACAGGGGGCACTGAAGCTTTCTTT. Translation gives CASSTSTGGTEAFF. The V call is TRBV5-1, the J call TRBJ1-1; TRBD1 matches at 9 bases. V dropped 4 bases and J dropped 4; count of bases not matched to a gene: 5. The germline V gene has CDR1 SGHRS and CDR2 YFSETQ. The CDR3 is made up of 14 amino acids.